This TCR beta chain comes out of a study of CD8+CD57+ T cells in acquired aplastic anemia. There are 16 residues in the CDR3. The trim removed 4 bases at V and 8 bases at J, leaving 14 bases unmatched. Germline CDR1 MGHDK, CDR2 SYGVNS. Those patients picked for sequencing had displayed CD8+CD57+ cell expansion on flow cytometry. Severe acquired aplastic anemia was the diagnosis recorded for all patients. The template for TCR beta VDJ and CDR3 sequence profiling was genomic DNA. In TCRdb, the reads were re-called with MiXCR into one record per CDR3 protein. This sample has some 200,000 distinct CDR3 sequences, with approximately 60% found just once.

The source of this sequence is a human donor with aplastic anemia. The V gene is TRBV25-1, the J gene TRBJ1-2; 9 positions match TRBD1. The specimen was sorted CD4+, CD8+, or CD8+CD57+ T cells (not recorded which) from PBMCs. The CDR3 here is CASSGPSGQGWYGYTF. In DNA form, the CDR3 reads TGTGCCAGCAGTGGACCCTCGGGACAGGGATGGTACGGCTACACCTTC.